Below, 10 T cell receptor beta chains from the same sample are listed, as sequenced in a study of blood T cell repertoires in COVID-19. Only in-frame clones appear in the TCRdb table, and some are missing; sequencing was by immunoSEQ multiplex PCR. The sample has about 300,000 clones, roughly 86% seen once. The sequenced sample consisted of PBMCs or T cells enriched from blood (not recorded which). All receptors derive from a woman under 30 who had recovered from COVID-19.

V gene TRBV19 combines with J gene TRBJ2-1, with D possibly TRBD2 on 5 matching bases. Germline V gives CDR1 LNHDA, CDR2 SQIVND (reference sequence). V gave up 6 bases and J gave up 4 bases, with 25 bases separating them. CDR3 size: 18 residues. Here the CDR3 DNA reads TGTGCCAGTAGGCTGTTTCCAGCGGAAACTGATATGTACAATGAGCAGTTCTTC. This codes for CASRLFPAETDMYNEQFF.

The genes are TRBV11-2 and TRBJ2-2; possibly TRBD1 for D (5 bases). V was shortened by 0 bases and J by 5 bases, with 7 bases between the two germline ends. Germline-derived CDR1 and CDR2 are SGHAT and FQNNGV. This CDR3 contains 14 residues. CDR3 nucleotide sequence: TGTGCCAGCAGCTTAGACCGGACAACCGGGGAGCTGTTTTTT. This translates into CASSLDRTTGELFF. Based on the CDR3 plus reference TRBV11-2 and TRBJ2-2, the full variable domain is EAGVAQSPRYKIIEKRQSVAFWCNPISGHATLYWYQQILGQGPKLLIQFQNNGVVDDSQLPKDRFSAERLKGVDSTLKIQPAKLEDSAVYLCASSLDRTTGELFFGEGSRLTVL.

The V and J genes are TRBV4-1 and TRBJ1-4; D is uncertain. CDR1 MGHRA and CDR2 YSYEKL come from the germline V gene. Trimming took 3 bases from V and 3 from J, leaving 11 bases between them. This CDR3 spans 15 amino acids. This CDR3 is CASSQIEVSNEKLFF. The CDR3, as DNA: TGCGCCAGCAGCCAGATAGAAGTTTCTAATGAAAAACTGTTTTTT.

The gene calls are TRBV3-1 (or the pseudogene TRBV3-2) and TRBJ2-7; 12 bases are shared with TRBD2. This CDR3 has 19 amino acids. V was clipped by 1 base and J by 4 bases; unmatched bases: 14. Germline assignment: CDR1 LGHDT and CDR2 YNNKEL (reference sequence). The CDR3 nucleotides are TGTGCCAGCAGCCAAGCGGGACTAGCGGGTGCCGCCGTTCCTTACGAGCAGTACTTC. Protein: CASSQAGLAGAAVPYEQYF.

This clone was seen once. V gene TRBV3-1 (or the pseudogene TRBV3-2) combines with J gene TRBJ2-3; 10 nucleotides agree with TRBD2. The CDR3 is 18 amino acids. Germline values: CDR1 LGHDT, CDR2 YNNKEL (reference sequence). The J segment lost 0 bases and the V segment lost 5 bases, leaving 11 bases of the junction unmatched. CDR3 nucleotide sequence: TGTGCCAGCAGCTCTCGGACTAGCGGATACACTAGCACAGATACGCAGTATTTT. Its protein is CASSSRTSGYTSTDTQYF.

The chain is built from TRBV6-5 and TRBJ1-2; 7 bases match TRBD1. CDR3 length equals 16 residues. After removal of 4 bases from V and 0 bases from J, the junction contained 8 bases not matched to a gene. The V gene's germline CDR1 is MNHEY and CDR2 SVGAGI. CDR3 sequence (DNA): TGTGCCAGCAGTTCGAGAACCGGGACAGCTAACTATGGCTACACCTTC. It codes for CASSSRTGTANYGYTF.

In regard to this clone: Within the sample, other DNA sequences also encode this same CDR3. The V gene is TRBV11-2, the J gene TRBJ1-4; D is uncertain. The germline gives CDR1 SGHAT, CDR2 FQNNGV. Trimming cost V 8 bases and J 7 bases, with 11 bases left between them. The CDR3 extends over 12 amino acids. CDR3 region: CASSLVGEKLFF. For the CDR3, the DNA is TGTGCCAGCTCACTAGTGGGTGAAAAACTGTTTTTT.

V usage is TRBV28 and J usage is TRBJ2-5; D gene uncertain. CDR3 length equals 11 residues. Germline CDR1 and CDR2: MDHEN and SYDVKM. Trimming cost V 7 bases and J 7 bases, with 10 bases left between them. CDR3: CASTNGGTQYF. The CDR3 bases are TGTGCCAGCACCAACGGTGGGACCCAGTACTTC.

This chain uses TRBV7-6 with TRBJ2-2; D perhaps matches TRBD1 (6 bases). The germline CDR1 and CDR2 sequences are SGHVS and FNYEAQ. V gave up 8 bases and J gave up 6 bases, with 10 bases separating them. The CDR3 loop spans 12 amino acids. The CDR3 loop is CASFRGAGELFF. The CDR3 DNA is TGTGCCAGCTTCAGGGGAGCCGGGGAGCTGTTTTTT.

This sequence joins TRBV28 and TRBJ1-2, with 7 positions matching TRBD1. The CDR3 contains 15 residues. Germline assignment: CDR1 MDHEN and CDR2 SYDVKM. J was trimmed by 4 bases and V by 5 bases; bases with no gene match: 10. CDR3 DNA: TGTGCCAGCAGTGTATCCCGGGACAGTCCCTATGGCTACACCTTC. This sequence encodes CASSVSRDSPYGYTF.